Listed here are 18 T cell receptor beta chains from one sample, sequenced in a study of beta chain features in type 1 diabetes. Regarding the study as a whole: TCRB CDR3s from Type 1 diabetes patients were moderately but significantly shorter in all four CD4+ subsets.

The whole isolated RNA underwent reverse transcription, so sequencing captured expressed TCRB transcripts. Only in-frame clones appear in the TCRdb table, and some are missing; sequencing was by immunoSEQ multiplex PCR. The sample holds 300,000 to 400,000 clones, 8.5% to 10% seen once. No antigen is known for these receptors. Sequencing was performed on central memory CD4+ T cells from blood. The receptors originated from a man aged 25 to 40 with type 1 diabetes.

In its sample, this clone was seen a few times. The V and J genes are TRBV5-6 and TRBJ2-2, with D perhaps matching TRBD2 (6 bases). The CDR3 spans 17 residues. Germline assignment: CDR1 SGHDT and CDR2 YYEEEE. Deletions cut 1 base from V and 5 bases from J, with 18 bases between. CDR3 amino acids: CASSLIGSSEATGELFF. In DNA form, the CDR3 reads TGTGCCAGCAGCTTGATAGGGTCTAGCGAGGCGACCGGGGAGCTGTTTTTT.

This clone was detected a few times. The chain joins TRBV27 to TRBJ1-5; D call uncertain. In germline, CDR1 is MNHEY, CDR2 SMNVEV (reference sequence). The CDR3 sequence is 14 residues long. Trimming stripped 3 bases from V and 1 base from J, with 7 bases between. The CDR3 loop reads CASSFLMSNQPQHF. The CDR3 DNA reads TGTGCCAGCAGTTTTTTAATGAGCAATCAGCCCCAGCATTTT.

This clone was observed many times. The chain joins TRBV19 to TRBJ2-3; possibly TRBD1 or TRBD2 for D (5 bases each). There are 14 residues in the CDR3. Trimming pared 3 bases from V and 0 bases from J, leaving 7 bases between. Germline V lookup: CDR1 LNHDA, CDR2 SQIVND (reference sequence). This CDR3 is CASSMGPSTDTQYF. Here the CDR3 DNA reads TGTGCCAGTAGTATGGGACCTAGCACAGATACGCAGTATTTT.

This clone was observed once. The rearrangement uses TRBV7-6 and TRBJ2-2; 10 bases agree with TRBD1. The trim removed 6 bases at V and 0 bases at J, leaving 4 bases unmatched. The CDR3 runs to 16 residues. Germline CDR1 and CDR2: SGHVS and FNYEAQ. CDR3: CASSYGTGANTGELFF. The CDR3 region has the DNA TGTGCCAGCAGTTACGGGACAGGGGCGAACACCGGGGAGCTGTTTTTT.

The CDR3 region has the DNA TGTGCCAGCAGTTTGGTTTCCGGGACAGGGGGATCCGGGGAGCTGTTTTTT. Its translation: CASSLVSGTGGSGELFF. The chain uses TRBV28 and TRBJ2-2; TRBD1 matches 11 bases. The germline V gene encodes CDR1 MDHEN and CDR2 SYDVKM. The CDR3 consists of 17 residues. V dropped 3 bases and J dropped 6; count of bases not matched to a gene: 9.

This clone was seen more than once but under ten times. CDR3 DNA sequence: TGTGCCAGCAGTTCCCTATCCGCCCTCTATGGCTACACCTTC. The encoded protein is CASSSLSALYGYTF. This chain joins TRBV6-6 and TRBJ1-2; D is ambiguous. Germline CDR1 and CDR2: MNHNY and SVGAGI (reference sequence). Trimming removed 4 bases at V and 4 bases at J, with 13 bases between. The CDR3 covers 14 residues.

This clone has just a few counts. The J gene is TRBJ1-5, the V gene TRBV6-5, with D hard to call. The CDR3 covers 13 residues. V was trimmed by 3 bases and J by 6 bases, leaving 9 bases between them. CDR1 is MNHEY, CDR2 SVGAGI, per germline. As DNA, the CDR3 is TGTGCCAGCAGTTATTCGGGGAGTCAGCCCCAGCATTTT. Translating gives CASSYSGSQPQHF.

This clone was picked up a small number of times. V gene TRBV7-3 combines with J gene TRBJ2-7; 7 nucleotides agree with TRBD1. This CDR3 comprises 14 residues. V lost 2 bases to trimming and J lost 3 bases; unmatched junction nucleotides: 4. From germline, CDR1 is SGHTA and CDR2 FQGTGA. The CDR3, as DNA: TGTGCCAGCAGCTTAGGCCAGGGGGTCTACGAGCAGTACTTC. Its protein is CASSLGQGVYEQYF.

The chain uses TRBV6-6 and TRBJ2-5, with TRBD1 as a possible D gene (5 bases). Trimming took off 6 bases at V and 4 bases at J, with 15 bases between the two ends. The CDR3 runs 14 residues. Per the germline V gene, CDR1 is MNHNY and CDR2 is SVGAGI (reference sequence). The CDR3 loop is CASSPPGRVETQYF. In DNA form, the CDR3 reads TGTGCCAGCAGCCCCCCCGGCAGGGTAGAGACCCAGTACTTC.

The rearrangement uses TRBV19 and TRBJ2-7, with 8 nucleotides matching TRBD1. Looked up from germline, CDR1 is LNHDA and CDR2 is SQIVND (reference sequence). Trimming at V came to 2 bases and at J to 4 bases, leaving 10 bases not matched to a gene. The CDR3 extends over 16 amino acids. The CDR3 here is CASSISRQGNPYEQYF. The CDR3 nucleotides read TGTGCCAGTAGTATATCTCGACAGGGGAACCCGTACGAGCAGTACTTC. Looking up the rest from reference TRBV19 and TRBJ2-7 gives the full variable domain: DGGITQSPKYLFRKEGQNVTLSCEQNLNHDAMYWYRQDPGQGLRLIYYSQIVNDFQKGDIAEGYSVSREKKESFPLTVTSAQKNPTAFYLCASSISRQGNPYEQYFGPGTRLTVT.

A few counts support this clone. The chain combines TRBV11-1 with TRBJ2-1; 8 nucleotides line up with TRBD1. V lost 5 bases and J lost 4; bases outside the gene matches: 4. The CDR3 sequence is 14 residues long. Per germline, CDR1 SGHAT and CDR2 FQDESV (reference sequence). The CDR3 nucleotides read TGTGCCAGCAGCCCGGGACAGGCATACAATGAGCAGTTCTTC. Translated, it gives CASSPGQAYNEQFF.

This chain links TRBV28 with TRBJ1-2; no firm D call. Germline CDR1 and CDR2: MDHEN and SYDVKM. Trimming removed 6 bases from V and 5 bases from J, with 22 bases in between. CDR3 length: 16 amino acids. This CDR3 is CASSSPFIPDAYGYTF. CDR3 sequence (DNA): TGTGCCAGCAGCTCCCCTTTTATCCCTGACGCTTATGGCTACACCTTC.

V is TRBV7-6 and J is TRBJ2-2; 9 positions match TRBD2. After removal of 6 bases from V and 1 base from J, the junction contained 3 bases not matched to a gene. The CDR3 has 15 residues. CDR1 and CDR2 from the germline V gene are SGHVS and FNYEAQ. The CDR3 protein is CASSQAGGNTGELFF. The DNA of the CDR3 is TGTGCCAGCAGTCAAGCGGGAGGGAACACCGGGGAGCTGTTTTTT.

This clone occurred a few times. The chain carries TRBV19 and TRBJ2-1, with a weak D call TRBD2 (5 bases). The CDR3 spans 18 residues. Per the germline V gene, CDR1 is LNHDA and CDR2 is SQIVND (reference sequence). V lost 4 bases, J lost 5 bases, and 24 bases lay in between. CDR3 in DNA: TGTGCCAGTAGTACCACCGCTAGCTCAAAGAGAGGGAACAATGAGCAGTTCTTC. Amino acid sequence: CASSTTASSKRGNNEQFF.

This clone appeared a few times. This chain links TRBV27 with TRBJ2-2, with D perhaps TRBD1 or TRBD2 (5 bases each). CDR3 length: 15 amino acids. CDR1 MNHEY and CDR2 SMNVEV come from the germline V gene (reference sequence). V was pared by 0 bases and J by 4 bases, with 9 bases between. The CDR3 nucleotides are TGTGCCAGCAGTTTATCAGGGGACCTCACCGGGGAGCTGTTTTTT. It is translated as CASSLSGDLTGELFF.

The chain joins TRBV6-1 to TRBJ1-2; 8 bases map to TRBD1. Germline V gene sequence: CDR1 MNHNS, CDR2 SASEGT. This CDR3 region has 13 residues. Trimming took 6 bases from V and 4 from J; bases not matched to a gene: 4. CDR3 in DNA: TGTGCCAGCAGATGGACAGGGAGCTATGGCTACACCTTC. Amino acids: CASRWTGSYGYTF.

The chain has TRBV11-2 and TRBJ1-2, with D possibly matching TRBD1 (5 bases). The CDR3 runs to 16 residues. V lost 1 base and J lost 7, with 19 bases in between. The germline V gene has CDR1 SGHAT and CDR2 FQNNGV. The CDR3 sequence: CASSLGVGRVQGGYTF. The CDR3 region has the DNA TGTGCCAGCAGCTTAGGTGTCGGGCGCGTCCAGGGTGGCTACACCTTC.

The chain has TRBV5-4 and TRBJ2-7; no reliable D call. V was pared by 4 bases and J by 2 bases, with 13 bases between. Germline V CDR1 and CDR2: SGHNT, YYREEE (reference sequence). The CDR3 sequence is 14 residues long. The CDR3 region has the DNA TGTGCCAGCAGCACCAATGGGGATCCCTACGAGCAGTACTTC. This codes for CASSTNGDPYEQYF.